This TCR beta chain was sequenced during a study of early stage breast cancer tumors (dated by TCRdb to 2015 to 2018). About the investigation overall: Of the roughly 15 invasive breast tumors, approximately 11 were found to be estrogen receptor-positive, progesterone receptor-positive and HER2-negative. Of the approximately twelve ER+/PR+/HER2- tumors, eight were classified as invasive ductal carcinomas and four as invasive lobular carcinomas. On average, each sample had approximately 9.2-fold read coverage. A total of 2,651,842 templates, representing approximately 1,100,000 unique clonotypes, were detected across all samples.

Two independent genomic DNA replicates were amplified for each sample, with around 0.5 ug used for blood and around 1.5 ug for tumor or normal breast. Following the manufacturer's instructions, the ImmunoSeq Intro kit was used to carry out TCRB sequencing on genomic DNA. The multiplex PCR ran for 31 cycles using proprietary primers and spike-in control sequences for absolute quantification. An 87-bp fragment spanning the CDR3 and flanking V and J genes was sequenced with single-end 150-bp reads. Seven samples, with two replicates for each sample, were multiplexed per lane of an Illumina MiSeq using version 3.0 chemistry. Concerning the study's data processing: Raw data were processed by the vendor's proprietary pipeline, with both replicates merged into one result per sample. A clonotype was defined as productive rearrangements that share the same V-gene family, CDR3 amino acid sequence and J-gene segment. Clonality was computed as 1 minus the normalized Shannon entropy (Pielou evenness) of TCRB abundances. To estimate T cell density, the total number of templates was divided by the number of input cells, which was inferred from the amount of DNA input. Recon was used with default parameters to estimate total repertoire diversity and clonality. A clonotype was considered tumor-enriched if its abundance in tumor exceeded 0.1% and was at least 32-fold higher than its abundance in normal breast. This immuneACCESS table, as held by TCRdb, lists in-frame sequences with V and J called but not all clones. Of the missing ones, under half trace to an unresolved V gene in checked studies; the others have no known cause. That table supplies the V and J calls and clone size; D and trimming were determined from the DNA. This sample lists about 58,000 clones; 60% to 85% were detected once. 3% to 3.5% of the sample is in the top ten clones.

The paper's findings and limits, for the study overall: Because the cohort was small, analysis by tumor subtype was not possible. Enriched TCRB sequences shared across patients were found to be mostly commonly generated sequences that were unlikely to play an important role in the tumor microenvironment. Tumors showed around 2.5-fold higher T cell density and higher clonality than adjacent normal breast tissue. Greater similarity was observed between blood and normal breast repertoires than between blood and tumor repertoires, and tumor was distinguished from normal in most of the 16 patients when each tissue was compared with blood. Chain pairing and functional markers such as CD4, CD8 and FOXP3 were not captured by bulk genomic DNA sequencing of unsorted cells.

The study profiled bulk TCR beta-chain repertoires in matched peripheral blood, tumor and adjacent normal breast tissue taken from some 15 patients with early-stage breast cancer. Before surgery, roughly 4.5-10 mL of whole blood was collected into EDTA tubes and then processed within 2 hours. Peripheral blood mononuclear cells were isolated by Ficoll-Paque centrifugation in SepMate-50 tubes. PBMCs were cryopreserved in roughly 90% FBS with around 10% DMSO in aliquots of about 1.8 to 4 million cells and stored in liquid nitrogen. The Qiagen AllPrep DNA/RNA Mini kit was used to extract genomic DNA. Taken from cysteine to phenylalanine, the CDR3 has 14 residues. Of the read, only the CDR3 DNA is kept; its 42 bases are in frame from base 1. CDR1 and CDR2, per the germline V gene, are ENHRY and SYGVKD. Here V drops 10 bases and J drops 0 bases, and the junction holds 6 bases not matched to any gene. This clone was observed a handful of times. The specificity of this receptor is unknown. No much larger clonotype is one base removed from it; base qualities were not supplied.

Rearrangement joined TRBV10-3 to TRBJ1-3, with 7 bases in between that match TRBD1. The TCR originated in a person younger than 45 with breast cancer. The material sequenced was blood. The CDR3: CATGQDYSGNTIYF. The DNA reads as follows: TGTGCCACTGGACAGGACTACTCTGGAAACACCATATATTTT.